Listed below are T cell receptor beta chains from one sample, sequenced in a study of OX40 agonist ivuxolimab in advanced cancers. TCRdb's copy holds only in-frame clones and misses some; the assay was immunoSEQ multiplex PCR. The repertoire has 55,000 to 75,000 clones, approximately 86% of them found once; the top ten carry about 2.1%. The sequencing here drew on CD4+ or CD8+ T cells sorted from blood, taken in a trial of the OX40 agonist ivuxolimab. All receptors derive from an adult with an advanced solid tumor such as melanoma, head and neck, liver or kidney cancer. The CDR3 runs from the conserved cysteine through the conserved F or W. Each record gives: D gene, V gene, clone size, J gene, CDR3 DNA, CDR3 protein. D genes are given only for firm matches. Clone size, where shown, is once, few, many, or a class for clones that have expanded.

>TRBD2|TRBV15|.|TRBJ2-1
TGTGCCACCAGCGGAAGGCTAGCGGGAATTACCTACAATGAGCAGTTCTTC
CATSGRLAGITYNEQFF
>.|TRBV6-1|few|TRBJ1-5
TGTGCCAGCAGTGAAGCGATCGTTGCAGGGGATCAGCCCCAGCATTTT
CASSEAIVAGDQPQHF
>.|TRBV7-9|.|TRBJ2-2
TGTGCCAGCAGCTTAGAGTCCCCCACCGGGGAGCTGTTTTTT
CASSLESPTGELFF
>TRBD1|TRBV2|.|TRBJ2-3
TGTGCCAGCCAAATAGACAGGGGCGCGGATACGCAGTATTTT
CASQIDRGADTQYF
>.|TRBV10-3|.|TRBJ2-5
TGTGCCATCACAGGGGGACTCCAAGAGACCCAGTACTTC
CAITGGLQETQYF
>TRBD1|TRBV7-2|once|TRBJ2-3
TGTGCCAGCAGCTTGGGGTATTTGGGACAGGGGGCGATTGCAGATACGCAGTATTTT
CASSLGYLGQGAIADTQYF
>TRBD1|TRBV6-5|.|TRBJ1-2
TGTGCCAGCACGTTACGGACAGGGTCTAATGGCTACACCTTC
CASTLRTGSNGYTF
>.|TRBV5-1|.|TRBJ2-5
TGCGCCAGCAGCTTCGCGGGGACCCAAGAGACCCAGTACTTC
CASSFAGTQETQYF
>TRBD2|TRBV9|.|TRBJ2-5
TGTGCCAGCAGCGAGGGATGGACTAGCGAAAAATGGAAAGAGACCCAGTACTTC
CASSEGWTSEKWKETQYF
>.|TRBV5-8|.|TRBJ1-1
TGTGCCAGCAGCCCTGGGGGGTACACTGAAGCTTTCTTT
CASSPGGYTEAFF
>.|TRBV19|.|TRBJ2-7
TGTGCCAGTAGTATAGGTGGAGGGGGAGGCTACGAGCAGTACTTC
CASSIGGGGGYEQYF
>TRBD1|TRBV7-9|.|TRBJ1-4
TGTGCCAGCAGCTTAGCGCTGGGACAGGGTCATGAAAAACTGTTTTTT
CASSLALGQGHEKLFF
>.|TRBV7-9|.|TRBJ1-1
TGTGCCAGCAGCGGACTCCAGGGTACGGGCTTGAACACTGAAGCTTTCTTT
CASSGLQGTGLNTEAFF
>.|TRBV28|.|TRBJ2-4
TGTGCCAGCAGTTTATCTGGACGGGGGCTAGCCAAAAACATTCAGTACTTC
CASSLSGRGLAKNIQYF
>.|TRBV10-1|.|TRBJ1-5
TGCGCCAGCAGTGAAGGCGATCAGCCCCAGCATTTT
CASSEGDQPQHF
>TRBD1|TRBV7-8|.|TRBJ2-3
TGTGCCAGCAGCGCAAGGCCCCAGGGGGCGGGAGATACGCAGTATTTT
CASSARPQGAGDTQYF
>TRBD1|TRBV27|.|TRBJ2-1
TGTGCCAGCAGTCGTTTCTCGTTCCAATGGACAGGGGAGACGGGGCATGAGCAGTTCTTC
CASSRFSFQWTGETGHEQFF
>TRBD2|TRBV5-1|.|TRBJ2-3
TGCGCCAGCAGCTACCGGACTAGCGGGGGAAGTAGCACAGATACGCAGTATTTT
CASSYRTSGGSSTDTQYF
>.|TRBV6-5|.|TRBJ1-1
TGTGCCAGCAGTTACCAGGGCCCAACTGAAGCTTTCTTT
CASSYQGPTEAFF
>.|TRBV6-1|.|TRBJ1-2
TGTGCCAGCAGTGACAGGAACTATGGCTACACCTTC
CASSDRNYGYTF
>.|TRBV6-6|.|TRBJ1-1
TGTGCCAGCAGTTACTCCGGGGGTACTGAAGCTTTCTTT
CASSYSGGTEAFF
>.|TRBV5-1|.|TRBJ2-7
TGCGCCAGCAGCTTGGAGGGCGGCGAGCAGTACTTC
CASSLEGGEQYF
>.|TRBV28|once|TRBJ2-3
TGTGCCAGCATGGCGACAGATACGCAGTATTTT
CASMATDTQYF
>.|TRBV5-1|.|TRBJ1-4
TGCGCCAGCAGCTTGGAAGGGGCGAATACTAATGAAAAACTGTTTTTT
CASSLEGANTNEKLFF
>TRBD1|TRBV11-2|.|TRBJ2-2
TGTGCCAGCAGCTTCGACAGGGAGGAGCTGTTTTTT
CASSFDREELFF
>.|TRBV4-3|.|TRBJ2-3
TGCGCCAGCAGCCAACCTCCTCTACAGGGCGGCCGCACAGATACGCAGTATTTT
CASSQPPLQGGRTDTQYF
>TRBD2|TRBV5-6|.|TRBJ2-7
TGTGCCAGCAGCTTCGGACTAGCGCTTACCTACGAGCAGTACTTC
CASSFGLALTYEQYF
>TRBD2|TRBV4-1|.|TRBJ2-5
TGCGCCAGCAGCCGAACTACTAGCGGGGGCTACCAAGAGACCCAGTACTTC
CASSRTTSGGYQETQYF
>.|TRBV7-9|.|TRBJ2-1
TGTGCCAGCAGCCCCCAGGGTATAGGTGAGCAGTTCTTC
CASSPQGIGEQFF
>TRBD1|TRBV2|few|TRBJ2-7
TGTGCCAGCTGCTGGGACAGCTCCTACGAGCAGTACTTC
CASCWDSSYEQYF
>TRBD1|TRBV19|once|TRBJ1-2
TGTGCCAGTAGTACAAAACAGGGGGCTGAGTATGGCTACACCTTC
CASSTKQGAEYGYTF
>.|TRBV10-3|.|TRBJ1-1
TGTGCCATCAGTGAGTCGAATTCCATTGAAGCTTTCTTT
CAISESNSIEAFF
>TRBD1|TRBV30|.|TRBJ1-5
TGTGCCTGGGGACAGGACAATCAGCCCCAGCATTTT
CAWGQDNQPQHF
>.|TRBV6-1|.|TRBJ2-1
TGTGCCAGCAGTGAAGCGCTTCGGGGGGACAGGATTTTCTTC
CASSEALRGDRIFF
>.|TRBV11-2|.|TRBJ2-7
TGTGCCACCCGCAAGGACCCAGCCTACGAGCAGTACTTC
CATRKDPAYEQYF
>.|TRBV27|.|TRBJ2-6
TGTGCCAGCAGTTTCGTCCTGGGGAGGTCTGGGGCCAACGTCCTGACTTTC
CASSFVLGRSGANVLTF
>TRBD1|TRBV27|few|TRBJ1-5
TGTGCCAGCAGTTTCCGACAGGGGGGCAATCAGCCCCAGCATTTT
CASSFRQGGNQPQHF
>.|TRBV29-1|.|TRBJ2-7
TGCAGCGTTGGCAGGGGCGCCCACGAGCAGTACTTC
CSVGRGAHEQYF
>.|TRBV19|.|TRBJ1-2
TGTGCCAGTAGTATAGATCGGGGGTCCTCAAACTATGGCTACACCTTC
CASSIDRGSSNYGYTF
>.|TRBV7-9|.|TRBJ1-3
TGTGCCAGCAGCTTATCTATCTCTGGAAACACCATATATTTT
CASSLSISGNTIYF
>.|TRBV11-2|medium-sized|TRBJ2-3
TGTGCCAGCAGCAAGGGACTGTTCACAGATACGCAGTATTTT
CASSKGLFTDTQYF
>TRBD1|TRBV6-4|.|TRBJ1-1
TGTGCCAGCAGTGCCGGGACAGGGGGCCTGGCTGAAGCTTTCTTT
CASSAGTGGLAEAFF
>.|TRBV2|.|TRBJ1-1
TGTGCCAGCAGACTCGGCGGGGGTTCGGGTGAAGCTTTCTTT
CASRLGGGSGEAFF
>.|TRBV5-6|.|TRBJ2-1
TGTGCCAGCAACAATGACGCGGGCTCTTCCTACAATGAGCAGTTCTTC
CASNNDAGSSYNEQFF
>.|TRBV4-1|.|TRBJ1-1
TGCGCCAGCAGCCGAGACCAGGGAACCGCCCCGCTGAACACTGAAGCTTTCTTT
CASSRDQGTAPLNTEAFF
>.|TRBV7-8|.|TRBJ1-2
TGTGCCAGCAGCACAGAACGGGATGGCTACACCTTC
CASSTERDGYTF
>TRBD1|TRBV10-3|.|TRBJ2-7
TGTGCCATCAGTGGGACAGGGACCGACTACGAGCAGTACTTC
CAISGTGTDYEQYF
>.|TRBV7-9|.|TRBJ1-1
TGTGCCAGCAGCTTGGGCAGGGTGAACACTGAAGCTTTCTTT
CASSLGRVNTEAFF
>.|TRBV5-1|.|TRBJ1-2
TGCGCCAGCAGCCGACCCCCAGGGGAGGACACCTTC
CASSRPPGEDTF
>TRBD2|TRBV7-3|.|TRBJ2-5
TGTGCCAGCAGCTTAGCAGCGGGGATCCAAGAGACCCAGTACTTC
CASSLAAGIQETQYF
>TRBD1|TRBV30|few|TRBJ1-6
TGTGCCTGGAGTGGGGGACAGGGTTCACCCCTCCACTTT
CAWSGGQGSPLHF
>TRBD2|TRBV6-1|.|TRBJ2-7
TGTGCCAGCACTAGGACTAGCGGGAGTTACGAGCAGTACTTC
CASTRTSGSYEQYF
>.|TRBV2|.|TRBJ1-2
TGTGCCAGCAGTGAAGCGGTAGGAAACTATGGCTACACCTTC
CASSEAVGNYGYTF
>TRBD1|TRBV6-5|.|TRBJ2-7
TGTGCCAGCAGGCTAAACAGGGGGATCAACGAGCAGTACTTC
CASRLNRGINEQYF
>TRBD2|TRBV7-3|.|TRBJ2-2
TGTGCCAGCAGCTTATCGCTAGCGGATTCCGGGGAGCTGTTTTTT
CASSLSLADSGELFF
>.|TRBV11-2|few|TRBJ1-1
TGTGCCAGCAGCCTCCGGTACAGGGCCACTGAAGCTTTCTTT
CASSLRYRATEAFF
>TRBD1|TRBV19|.|TRBJ1-2
TGTGCCAGTAGTAGGGGGACAGGGGGAGATTTCGACTATGGCTACACCTTC
CASSRGTGGDFDYGYTF
>TRBD1|TRBV27|once|TRBJ1-1
TGTGCCAGCAGTCCCCGACAGGGGAACACTGAAGCTTTCTTT
CASSPRQGNTEAFF